The clone carrying this T cell receptor beta chain was counted many times. This entry comes from a study of spatial heterogeneity in lung cancer. Study at large: Beta-chain sequences were consistently detected more often than alpha-chain sequences. Raw reads showed each unique TCR and UMI combination turning up more than ten times on average.

The time point: sample taken at primary tumor resection. Frozen PBMC, nontumor lung or tumor provided whole RNA, which was sequenced unsorted. Donors were approximately 70 untreated early-stage non-small cell lung cancer patients. Every TCR cDNA molecule bore its own unique molecular identifier. TCRdb called the 5' RACE reads again in MiXCR, with one record for every CDR3 protein. The sample has 4,700 or so distinct CDR3 sequences, about 21% seen once. Germline V CDR1 and CDR2: MNHEY, SVGEGT. J was trimmed by 5 bases and V by 0 bases; bases with no gene match: 6. The CDR3 sequence is 17 residues long. Sequenced here: normal lung tissue next to the tumor, sampled at surgery. This TCR was recovered from a female donor with early-stage non-small cell lung cancer. The chain links TRBV6-2 or TRBV6-3 to TRBJ2-2; 10 nucleotides line up with TRBD2. DNA of the CDR3: TGTGCCAGCAGTTACTCGAAAAGCGGGAGGGGGACCGGGGAGCTGTTTTTT. Protein product: CASSYSKSGRGTGELFF.